What follows is one TCR beta chain and its context. The sample is drawn from a study of control samples from healthy donors and cancer patients. Clones were read by immunoSEQ multiplex PCR, and TCRdb kept only the in-frame ones, dropping some. The table lists about 98,000 clones, roughly four fifths of them singletons. The ends were cut back, 0 bases at V and 5 bases at J, with 10 bases in the middle. Looked up from germline, CDR1 is ENHRY and CDR2 is SYGVKD. CDR3 length equals 14 residues. The genes are TRBV10-3 and TRBJ1-1; a possible D gene is TRBD1 (5 bases). Input material: blood. The TCR comes from a man aged 60 to 75 in good health. CDR3 nucleotides: TGTGCCATCAGTGAGTCAGGGGTAGGGACTGAAGCTTTCTTT. Residues: CAISESGVGTEAFF.